The sample holds a few counts of the clone carrying this T cell receptor (beta chain). The data stem from a study of cytomegalovirus exposure and HLA in healthy donors. TCRdb keeps only in-frame clones here, not all; method: immunoSEQ multiplex PCR. The data hold around 350,000 clones, with about nine tenths observed a single time. V trimming: 6 bases; J trimming: 9 bases; junction bases outside the gene matches: 10. Germline V gene sequence: CDR1 MNHEY, CDR2 SVGAGI. This CDR3 contains 15 residues. This clonotype was obtained from a woman between 18 and 29 years old in good health and CMV-seronegative. What was sequenced was PBMCs. The chain links TRBV6-5 to TRBJ1-6; 8 positions match TRBD1. The CDR3 loop reads CASSRKTGGLSPLHF. The CDR3 DNA reads TGTGCCAGCAGCCGGAAAACAGGGGGACTTTCACCCCTCCACTTT.